This is a list of T cell receptor beta chains from one sample in a study of T-cell reconstitution after alpha-beta-depleted transplantation in children. Each CDR3 protein gets one entry after TCRdb re-called the PCR reads with MiXCR. The sample yields some 440,000 distinct CDR3 sequences, roughly 16% seen once. Material: PBMCs, mostly from graft donor cells, obtained 360 days after TCRalphabeta/CD19-depleted stem cell transplant. The source of these receptors is a boy in the first two years of life who had a stem cell transplant for Wiskott-Aldrich syndrome, so the T cells may come from the graft donor. Each CDR3 is given with its conserved first and last residue. Each record gives: V gene, clone size, J gene, D gene, CDR3 protein, CDR3 DNA. A D gene is named only where the DNA matches it firmly. Clone size is shown for a subset of rows, as once, few, many or a class of expanded clone.

V: TRBV29-1
size: -
J: TRBJ2-5
D: -
CDR3: CSATDTERTQYF
DNA: TGCAGCGCAACGGACACGGAGAGGACCCAGTACTTC

V: TRBV2
size: -
J: TRBJ1-4
D: -
CDR3: CASKERPLGEKLFF
DNA: TGTGCCAGCAAGGAGAGACCCCTTGGTGAAAAACTGTTTTTT

V: TRBV20-1
size: -
J: TRBJ1-3
D: -
CDR3: CSARAAVSGNTIYF
DNA: TGCAGTGCTAGAGCGGCAGTATCTGGAAACACCATATATTTT

V: TRBV20-1
size: -
J: TRBJ2-1
D: -
CDR3: CSAARPQGHEQFF
DNA: TGCAGTGCTGCCAGACCCCAGGGACATGAGCAGTTCTTC

V: TRBV20-1
size: few
J: TRBJ2-7
D: -
CDR3: CSAQAPGAYEQYF
DNA: TGCAGTGCCCAGGCCCCGGGGGCCTACGAGCAGTACTTC

V: TRBV29-1
size: few
J: TRBJ2-3
D: TRBD2
CDR3: CSAGTSGINTQYF
DNA: TGCAGCGCCGGGACTAGCGGGATCAATACGCAGTATTTT

V: TRBV6-1
size: -
J: TRBJ1-2
D: -
CDR3: CASRPPLRPYGYTF
DNA: TGTGCCAGCAGACCACCACTTAGACCCTATGGCTACACCTTC

V: TRBV7-6
size: few
J: TRBJ2-1
D: -
CDR3: CASSLDPILRYNEQFF
DNA: TGTGCCAGCAGCTTAGACCCCATACTCCGATACAATGAGCAGTTCTTC

V: TRBV2
size: few
J: TRBJ2-2
D: -
CDR3: CASSLALANTGELFF
DNA: TGTGCCAGCTCATTGGCACTAGCGAACACCGGGGAGCTGTTTTTT

V: TRBV7-6
size: few
J: TRBJ2-3
D: -
CDR3: CASSLSLNTDTQYF
DNA: TGTGCCAGCAGCTTGAGTCTAAACACAGATACGCAGTATTTT

V: TRBV5-1
size: few
J: TRBJ2-7
D: TRBD1
CDR3: CASRFIPDGDRAYEQYF
DNA: TGCGCCAGCAGATTCATACCCGACGGGGACAGGGCCTACGAGCAGTACTTC

V: TRBV10-3
size: few
J: TRBJ2-1
D: TRBD2
CDR3: CAITETSLRYNEQFF
DNA: TGTGCCATCACCGAGACTAGCTTGCGATACAATGAGCAGTTCTTC

V: TRBV27
size: few
J: TRBJ2-5
D: -
CDR3: CASSFTPRETQYF
DNA: TGTGCCAGCAGTTTTACCCCCCGTGAGACCCAGTACTTC

V: TRBV20-1
size: few
J: TRBJ1-1
D: -
CDR3: CSARPGGQNTEAFF
DNA: TGCAGTGCTCGGCCCGGCGGCCAGAACACTGAAGCTTTCTTT

V: TRBV4-1
size: -
J: TRBJ1-5
D: -
CDR3: CASSQMDLFNQPQHF
DNA: TGCGCCAGCAGCCAGATGGACCTGTTCAATCAGCCCCAGCATTTT

V: TRBV21-1
size: -
J: TRBJ2-7
D: -
CDR3: CASSKDGAGALF
DNA: TGTGCCAGCAGCAAAGACGGCGCGGGGGCCCTGTTT

V: TRBV7-2
size: -
J: TRBJ2-7
D: TRBD1
CDR3: CASSNRGRYEQYF
DNA: TGTGCCAGCAGTAACAGGGGTCGCTACGAGCAGTACTTC

V: TRBV4-3
size: -
J: TRBJ2-2
D: -
CDR3: CASSQVGGRTGELFF
DNA: TGCGCCAGCAGCCAAGTTGGGGGACGGACCGGGGAGCTGTTTTTT

V: TRBV20-1
size: few
J: TRBJ2-7
D: TRBD2
CDR3: CSARRLAGVREQYF
DNA: TGCAGTGCTAGAAGACTAGCGGGGGTCCGAGAGCAGTACTTC

V: TRBV7-9
size: -
J: TRBJ2-7
D: TRBD2
CDR3: CASSLSGSGEQYF
DNA: TGTGCCAGCAGCCTTAGCGGGAGTGGTGAGCAGTACTTC

V: TRBV18
size: -
J: TRBJ2-7
D: -
CDR3: CASSPRVSSAAYEQYF
DNA: TGTGCCAGCTCACCACGCGTCTCTAGCGCCGCCTACGAGCAGTACTTC

V: TRBV18
size: -
J: TRBJ2-1
D: -
CDR3: CASSPWAAKATYNEQFF
DNA: TGTGCCAGCTCACCATGGGCTGCCAAAGCAACCTACAATGAGCAGTTCTTC

V: TRBV6-5
size: -
J: TRBJ2-2
D: TRBD1
CDR3: CASSYPDRGNTGELFF
DNA: TGTGCCAGCAGTTACCCGGACAGGGGGAACACCGGGGAGCTGTTTTTT

V: TRBV4-3
size: -
J: TRBJ2-1
D: TRBD2
CDR3: CASSQDGRANNEQFF
DNA: TGCGCCAGCAGCCAAGACGGGAGGGCTAACAATGAGCAGTTCTTC

V: TRBV20-1
size: few
J: TRBJ2-7
D: -
CDR3: CSASKISGEQYF
DNA: TGCAGTGCTAGTAAGATTAGTGGCGAGCAGTACTTC

V: TRBV6-2/TRBV6-3
size: -
J: TRBJ2-1
D: TRBD1
CDR3: CASSGGQRKGANEQFF
DNA: TGTGCCAGCAGTGGGGGACAGAGGAAAGGGGCCAATGAGCAGTTCTTC